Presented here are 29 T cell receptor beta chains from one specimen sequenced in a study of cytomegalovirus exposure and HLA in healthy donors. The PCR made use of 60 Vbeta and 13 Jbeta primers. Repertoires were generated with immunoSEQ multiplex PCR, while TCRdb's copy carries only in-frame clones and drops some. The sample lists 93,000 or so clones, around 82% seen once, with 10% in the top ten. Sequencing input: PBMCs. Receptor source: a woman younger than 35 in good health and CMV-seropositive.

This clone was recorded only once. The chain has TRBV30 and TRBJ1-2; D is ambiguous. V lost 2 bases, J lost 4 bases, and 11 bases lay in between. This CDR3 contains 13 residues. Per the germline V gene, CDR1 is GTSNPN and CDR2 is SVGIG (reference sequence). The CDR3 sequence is CAWSTRGGYGYTF. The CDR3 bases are TGTGCCTGGAGTACCCGAGGTGGCTATGGCTACACCTTC.

CDR3 nucleotides: TGTGCCAGTAGTATTCAGGGGGCCAAAAACATTCAGTACTTC. Encoded protein: CASSIQGAKNIQYF. The chain recombines TRBV19 with TRBJ2-4; weak D call: TRBD1 (6 bases). Trimming cost V 3 bases and J 1 base, with 7 bases left between them. The CDR3 is 14 amino acids. The germline CDR1 and CDR2 sequences are LNHDA and SQIVND (reference sequence).

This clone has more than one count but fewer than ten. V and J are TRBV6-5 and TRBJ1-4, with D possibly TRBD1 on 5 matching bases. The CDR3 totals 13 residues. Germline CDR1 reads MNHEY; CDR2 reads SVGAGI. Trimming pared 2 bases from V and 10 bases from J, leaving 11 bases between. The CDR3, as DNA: TGTGCCAGCAGTTACCTCCAGGGCGGAAAACTGTTTTTT. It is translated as CASSYLQGGKLFF.

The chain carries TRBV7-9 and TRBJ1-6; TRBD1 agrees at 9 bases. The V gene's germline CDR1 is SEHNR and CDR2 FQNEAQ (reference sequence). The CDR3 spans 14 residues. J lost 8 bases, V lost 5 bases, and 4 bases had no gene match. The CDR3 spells CASSVRDRDSPLHF. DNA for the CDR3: TGTGCCAGCAGCGTCCGGGACAGGGATTCACCCCTCCACTTT. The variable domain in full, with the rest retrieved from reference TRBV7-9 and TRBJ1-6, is DTGVSQNPRHKITKRGQNVTFRCDPISEHNRLYWYRQTLGQGPEFLTYFQNEAQLEKSRLLSDRFSAERPKGSFSTLEIQRTEQGDSAMYLCASSVRDRDSPLHFGNGTRLTVT.

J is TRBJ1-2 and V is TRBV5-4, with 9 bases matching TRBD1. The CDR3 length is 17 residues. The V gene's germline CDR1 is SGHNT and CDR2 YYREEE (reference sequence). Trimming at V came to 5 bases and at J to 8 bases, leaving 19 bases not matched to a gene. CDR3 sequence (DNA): TGTGCCAGCAGACCGCCGGGACAGGGATTCTTAGAAGGGGGCTACACCTTC. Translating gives CASRPPGQGFLEGGYTF.

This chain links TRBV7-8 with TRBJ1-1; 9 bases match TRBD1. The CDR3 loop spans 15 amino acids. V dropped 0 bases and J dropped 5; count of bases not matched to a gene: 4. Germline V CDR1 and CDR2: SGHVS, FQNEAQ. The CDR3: CASSLAGTGKTEAFF. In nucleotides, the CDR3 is TGTGCCAGCAGCTTAGCGGGGACAGGGAAAACTGAAGCTTTCTTT. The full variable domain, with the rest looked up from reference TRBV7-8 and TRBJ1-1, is GAGVSQSPRYKVAKRGQDVALRCDPISGHVSLFWYQQALGQGPEFLTYFQNEAQLDKSGLPSDRFFAERPEGSVSTLKIQRTQQEDSAVYLCASSLAGTGKTEAFFGQGTRLTVV.

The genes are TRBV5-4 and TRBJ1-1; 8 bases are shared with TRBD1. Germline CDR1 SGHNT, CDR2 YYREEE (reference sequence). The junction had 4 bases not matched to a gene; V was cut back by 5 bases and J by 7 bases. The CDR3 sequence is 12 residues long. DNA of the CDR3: TGTGCCAGCAGTTATGACAGGGGTGAAGCTTTCTTT. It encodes CASSYDRGEAFF.

The CDR3 reads CASSSRVQETQYF. In DNA, the CDR3 is TGCGCCAGCAGCTCCAGGGTCCAAGAGACCCAGTACTTC. V and J are TRBV5-1 and TRBJ2-5, with D maybe TRBD1 (5 bases). The CDR3 runs 13 residues. V lost 3 bases, J lost 1 base, and 7 bases lay in between. Germline CDR1 and CDR2: SGHRS and YFSETQ. Drawing the rest from reference TRBV5-1 and TRBJ2-5, the complete variable domain is KAGVTQTPRYLIKTRGQQVTLSCSPISGHRSVSWYQQTPGQGLQFLFEYFSETQRNKGNFPGRFSGRQFSNSRSEMNVSTLELGDSALYLCASSSRVQETQYFGPGTRLLVL.

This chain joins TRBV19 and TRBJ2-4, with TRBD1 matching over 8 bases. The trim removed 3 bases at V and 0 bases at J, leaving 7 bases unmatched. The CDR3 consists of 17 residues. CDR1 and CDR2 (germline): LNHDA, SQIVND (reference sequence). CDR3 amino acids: CASSMTGTGRAKNIQYF. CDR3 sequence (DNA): TGTGCCAGTAGTATGACGGGGACAGGTCGAGCCAAAAACATTCAGTACTTC.

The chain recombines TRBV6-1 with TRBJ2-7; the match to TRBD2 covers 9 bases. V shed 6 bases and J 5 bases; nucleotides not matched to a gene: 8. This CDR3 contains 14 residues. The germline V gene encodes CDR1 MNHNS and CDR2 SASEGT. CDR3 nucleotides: TGTGCCAGCAGACATAGCGGGGGAGATAACGAGCAGTACTTC. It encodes CASRHSGGDNEQYF.

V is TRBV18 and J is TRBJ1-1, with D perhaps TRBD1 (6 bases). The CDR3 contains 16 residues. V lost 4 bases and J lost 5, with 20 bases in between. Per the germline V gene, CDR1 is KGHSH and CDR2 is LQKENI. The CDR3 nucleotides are TGTGCCAGCTCACTCTCTCGGGACATGCGTTTTACTGAAGCTTTCTTT. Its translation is CASSLSRDMRFTEAFF.

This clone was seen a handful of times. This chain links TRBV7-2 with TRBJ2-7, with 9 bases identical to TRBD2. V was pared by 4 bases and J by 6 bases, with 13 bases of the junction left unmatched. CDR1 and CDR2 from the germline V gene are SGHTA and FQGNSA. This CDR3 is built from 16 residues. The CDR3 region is CASSSTLGLAPGEQYF. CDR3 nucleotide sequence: TGTGCCAGCAGCTCAACGTTGGGACTAGCCCCGGGCGAGCAGTACTTC.

The DNA of the CDR3 is TGTGCCAGCAGCTCCCAAACTAATACCGGGGAGCTGTTTTTT. Translated, it gives CASSSQTNTGELFF. The gene calls are TRBV5-6 and TRBJ2-2; D not certain. Per the germline V gene, CDR1 is SGHDT and CDR2 is YYEEEE. The V end lost 3 bases, the J end lost 5 bases, and 11 bases lay between the germline ends. The length of the CDR3 is 14 residues.

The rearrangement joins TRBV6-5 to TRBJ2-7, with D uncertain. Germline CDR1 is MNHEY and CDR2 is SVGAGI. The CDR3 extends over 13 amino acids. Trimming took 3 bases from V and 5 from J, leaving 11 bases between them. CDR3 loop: CASSYFSLDEQYF. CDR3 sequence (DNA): TGTGCCAGCAGTTATTTTAGCCTAGACGAGCAGTACTTC.

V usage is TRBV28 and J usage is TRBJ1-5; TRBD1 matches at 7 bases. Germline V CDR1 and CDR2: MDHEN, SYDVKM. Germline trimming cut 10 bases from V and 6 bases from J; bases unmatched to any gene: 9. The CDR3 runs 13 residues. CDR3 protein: CANGDRAGQPQHF. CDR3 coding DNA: TGTGCCAACGGAGACAGGGCGGGTCAGCCCCAGCATTTT. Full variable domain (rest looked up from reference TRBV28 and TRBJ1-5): DVKVTQSSRYLVKRTGEKVFLECVQDMDHENMFWYRQDPGLGLRLIYFSYDVKMKEKGDIPEGYSVSREKKERFSLILESASTNQTSMYLCANGDRAGQPQHFGDGTRLSIL.

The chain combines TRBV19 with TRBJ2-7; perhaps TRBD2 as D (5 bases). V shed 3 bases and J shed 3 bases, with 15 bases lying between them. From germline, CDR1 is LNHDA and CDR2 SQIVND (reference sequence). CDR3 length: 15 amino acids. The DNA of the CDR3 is TGTGCCAGTAGTATTGTGGCGGGTAGAGTCTACGAGCAGTACTTC. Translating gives CASSIVAGRVYEQYF.

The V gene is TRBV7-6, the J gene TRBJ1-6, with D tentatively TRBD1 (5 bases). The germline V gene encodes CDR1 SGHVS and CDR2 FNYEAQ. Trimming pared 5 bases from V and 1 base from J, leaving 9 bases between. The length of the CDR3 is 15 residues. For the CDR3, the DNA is TGTGCCAGCAGCCGCGGACAATCCTATAATTCACCCCTCCACTTT. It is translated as CASSRGQSYNSPLHF.

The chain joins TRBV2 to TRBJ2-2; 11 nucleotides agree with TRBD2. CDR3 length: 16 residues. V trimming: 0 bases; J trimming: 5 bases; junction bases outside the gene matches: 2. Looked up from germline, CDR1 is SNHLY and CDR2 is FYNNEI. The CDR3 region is CASSEALAGGTGELFF. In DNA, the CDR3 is TGTGCCAGCAGTGAAGCCCTAGCGGGGGGAACCGGGGAGCTGTTTTTT.

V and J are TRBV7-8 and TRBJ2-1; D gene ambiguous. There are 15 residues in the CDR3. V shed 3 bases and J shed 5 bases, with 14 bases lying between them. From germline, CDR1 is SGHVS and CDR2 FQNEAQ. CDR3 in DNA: TGTGCCAGCAGCTTCGGCCGAGACTTCAACAATGAGCAGTTCTTC. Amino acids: CASSFGRDFNNEQFF. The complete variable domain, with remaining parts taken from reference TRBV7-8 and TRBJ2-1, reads GAGVSQSPRYKVAKRGQDVALRCDPISGHVSLFWYQQALGQGPEFLTYFQNEAQLDKSGLPSDRFFAERPEGSVSTLKIQRTQQEDSAVYLCASSFGRDFNNEQFFGPGTRLTVL.

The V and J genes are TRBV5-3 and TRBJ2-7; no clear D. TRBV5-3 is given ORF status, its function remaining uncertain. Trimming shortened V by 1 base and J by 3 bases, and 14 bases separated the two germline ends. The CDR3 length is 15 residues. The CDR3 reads CARSLLCLPLYEQYF. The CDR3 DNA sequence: TGTGCCAGAAGCTTGTTATGTCTCCCTCTCTACGAGCAGTACTTC.

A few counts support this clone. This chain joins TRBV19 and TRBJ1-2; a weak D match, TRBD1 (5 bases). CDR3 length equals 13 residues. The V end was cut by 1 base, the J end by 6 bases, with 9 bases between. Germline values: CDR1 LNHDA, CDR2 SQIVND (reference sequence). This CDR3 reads CASSIGGADGYTF. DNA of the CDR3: TGTGCCAGTAGTATAGGTGGGGCGGATGGCTACACCTTC. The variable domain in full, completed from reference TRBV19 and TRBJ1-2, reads DGGITQSPKYLFRKEGQNVTLSCEQNLNHDAMYWYRQDPGQGLRLIYYSQIVNDFQKGDIAEGYSVSREKKESFPLTVTSAQKNPTAFYLCASSIGGADGYTFGSGTRLTVV.

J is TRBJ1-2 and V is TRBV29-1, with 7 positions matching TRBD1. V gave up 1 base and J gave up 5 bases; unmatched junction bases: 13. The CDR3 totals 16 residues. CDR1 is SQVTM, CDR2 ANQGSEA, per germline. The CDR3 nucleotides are TGCAGCGTTGAAGGAGGACAGGTTGCCCCTGAATATGGCTACACCTTC. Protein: CSVEGGQVAPEYGYTF.

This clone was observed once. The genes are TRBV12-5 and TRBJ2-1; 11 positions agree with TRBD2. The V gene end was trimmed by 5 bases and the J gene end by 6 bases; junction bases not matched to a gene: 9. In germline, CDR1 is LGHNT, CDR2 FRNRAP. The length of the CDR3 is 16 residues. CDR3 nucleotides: TGTGCTAGTGGTGCAGGGGCGACTAGCGGGATCAATGAGCAGTTCTTC. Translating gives CASGAGATSGINEQFF. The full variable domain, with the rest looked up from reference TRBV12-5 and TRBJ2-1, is DARVTQTPRHKVTEMGQEVTMRCQPILGHNTVFWYRQTMMQGLELLAYFRNRAPLDDSGMPKDRFSAEMPDATLATLKIQPSEPRDSAVYFCASGAGATSGINEQFFGPGTRLTVL.

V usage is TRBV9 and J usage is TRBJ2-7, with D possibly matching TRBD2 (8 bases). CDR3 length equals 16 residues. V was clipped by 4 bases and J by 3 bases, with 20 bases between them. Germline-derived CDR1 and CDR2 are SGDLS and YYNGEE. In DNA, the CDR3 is TGTGCCAGCAGCCCCCATCGGGAGGGGGCGGGCTACGAGCAGTACTTC. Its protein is CASSPHREGAGYEQYF.

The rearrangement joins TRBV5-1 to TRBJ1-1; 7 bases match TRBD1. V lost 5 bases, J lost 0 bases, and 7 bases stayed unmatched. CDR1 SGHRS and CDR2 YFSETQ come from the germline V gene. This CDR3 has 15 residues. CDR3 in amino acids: CASRKPGQLNTEAFF. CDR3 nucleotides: TGCGCCAGCAGAAAGCCGGGACAGCTGAACACTGAAGCTTTCTTT.

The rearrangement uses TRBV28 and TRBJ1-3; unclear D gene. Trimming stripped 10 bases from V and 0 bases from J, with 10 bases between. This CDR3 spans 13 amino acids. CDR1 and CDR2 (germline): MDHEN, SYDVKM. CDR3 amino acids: CATGEYSGNTIYF. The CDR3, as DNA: TGTGCCACCGGGGAGTACTCTGGAAACACCATATATTTT.

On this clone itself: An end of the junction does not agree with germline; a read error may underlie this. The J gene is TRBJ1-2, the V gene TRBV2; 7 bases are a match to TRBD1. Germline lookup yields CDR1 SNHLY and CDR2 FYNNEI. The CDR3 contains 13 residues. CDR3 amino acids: CASSEDPGGLGRF. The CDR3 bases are TGTGCCAGCAGTGAAGATCCAGGGGGGTTAGGGCGCTTC.

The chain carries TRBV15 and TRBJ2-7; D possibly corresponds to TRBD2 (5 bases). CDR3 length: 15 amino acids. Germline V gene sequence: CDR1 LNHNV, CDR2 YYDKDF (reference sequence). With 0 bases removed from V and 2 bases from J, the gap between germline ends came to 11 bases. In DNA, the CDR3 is TGTGCCACCAGCAGAGATGGCCCGGGGACCTACGAGCAGTACTTC. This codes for CATSRDGPGTYEQYF. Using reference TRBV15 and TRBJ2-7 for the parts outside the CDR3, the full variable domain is DAMVIQNPRYQVTQFGKPVTLSCSQTLNHNVMYWYQQKSSQAPKLLFHYYDKDFNNEADTPDNFQSRRPNTSFCFLDIRSPGLGDTAMYLCATSRDGPGTYEQYFGPGTRLTVT.

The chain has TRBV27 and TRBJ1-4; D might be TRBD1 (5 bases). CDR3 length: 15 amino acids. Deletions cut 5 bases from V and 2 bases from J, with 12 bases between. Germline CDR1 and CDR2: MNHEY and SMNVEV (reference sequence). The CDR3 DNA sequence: TGTGCCAGCAGTCCAGCAGGGATGACTAATGAAAAACTGTTTTTT. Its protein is CASSPAGMTNEKLFF.